Sequencing of this T cell receptor (beta chain) was carried out in a study of blood T cell repertoires in COVID-19. Clones were read by immunoSEQ multiplex PCR, and TCRdb kept only the in-frame ones, dropping some. The table includes about 430,000 clones, 85% to 90% detected once. Germline trimming cut 6 bases from V and 2 bases from J; bases unmatched to any gene: 12. CDR1 SNHLY and CDR2 FYNNEI come from the germline V gene. The CDR3 has 17 amino acids. The receptor was isolated from a man between 25 and 39 years old who had recovered from COVID-19. This chain uses TRBV2 with TRBJ2-3; 9 bases map to TRBD2. What was sequenced was PBMCs or T cells enriched from blood (not recorded which). CDR3 sequence reads: CASRKSGTSRFTDTQYF. CDR3 DNA sequence: TGTGCCAGCAGGAAGTCTGGGACTAGCAGATTCACAGATACGCAGTATTTT.